The clone carrying this T cell receptor (beta chain) came up once. Produced via immunoSEQ multiplex PCR; TCRdb's table is partial and in-frame only. The sample yields about 230,000 clones, 82% seen once. This record comes from a study of control samples from healthy donors and cancer patients. The germline V gene has CDR1 SGDLS and CDR2 YYNGEE. The CDR3 is 15 residues long. Trimming took off 7 bases at V and 1 base at J, with 14 bases between the two ends. J is TRBJ2-2 and V is TRBV9, with D unclear. The TCR was taken from a woman in her fifties or sixties with lung cancer. Input material: PBMCs. CDR3: CASPGRHWNTGELFF. CDR3 nucleotides: TGTGCCAGCCCCGGACGACACTGGAACACCGGGGAGCTGTTTTTT.